These 2 T cell receptor beta chains share one sample of origin, sequenced in a study of T cells in localized non-small cell lung cancer. Clones were read by immunoSEQ multiplex PCR, and TCRdb kept only the in-frame ones, dropping some. This table holds over 20,000 clones, roughly 90% found once. Source: peripheral blood, taken before any cancer treatment. The receptors originated from a man aged 40-75 years with stage III squamous cell lung carcinoma.

The rearrangement links TRBV9 to TRBJ2-7; no firm D call. The V gene's germline CDR1 is SGDLS and CDR2 YYNGEE. This CDR3 has 13 residues. The ends were cut back, 3 bases at V and 6 bases at J, with 13 bases in the middle. CDR3 amino acids: CASSESPSSEQYF. In DNA form, the CDR3 reads TGTGCCAGCAGCGAGAGCCCTTCGAGCGAGCAGTACTTC.

The CDR3 spells CASSLATGMNTEAFF. The CDR3 DNA follows: TGTGCCAGCAGCTTAGCGACAGGGATGAACACTGAAGCTTTCTTT. The chain recombines TRBV7-2 with TRBJ1-1; 7 nucleotides match TRBD1. The CDR3 runs 15 residues. Looked up from germline, CDR1 is SGHTA and CDR2 is FQGNSA. The V gene end was trimmed by 0 bases and the J gene end by 0 bases; junction bases not matched to a gene: 1.